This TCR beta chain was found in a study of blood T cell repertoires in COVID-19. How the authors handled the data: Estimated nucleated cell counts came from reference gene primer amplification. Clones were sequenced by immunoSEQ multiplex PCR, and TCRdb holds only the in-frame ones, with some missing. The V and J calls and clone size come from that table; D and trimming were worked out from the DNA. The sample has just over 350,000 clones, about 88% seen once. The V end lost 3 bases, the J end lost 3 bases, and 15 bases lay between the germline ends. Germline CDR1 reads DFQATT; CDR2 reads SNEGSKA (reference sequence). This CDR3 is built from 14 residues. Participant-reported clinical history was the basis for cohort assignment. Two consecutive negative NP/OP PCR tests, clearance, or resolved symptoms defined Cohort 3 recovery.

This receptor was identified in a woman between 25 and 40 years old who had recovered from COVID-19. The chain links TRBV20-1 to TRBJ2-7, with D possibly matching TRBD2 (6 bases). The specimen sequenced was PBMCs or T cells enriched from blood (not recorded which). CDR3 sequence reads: CSASLAGWGYEQYF. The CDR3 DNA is TGCAGTGCTAGTTTGGCGGGGTGGGGCTACGAGCAGTACTTC.